The 22 T cell receptor beta chains presented below share a single source sample, sequenced in a study of Tregs in tolerant kidney transplant recipients. This table comes from immunoSEQ multiplex PCR, and its TCRdb copy is limited to in-frame clones, with some not included. Listed are roughly 48,000 clones; roughly 0.89% falls within the top ten. Material: CD4+ T cells from blood, obtained before the transplant. These TCRs come from a human donor who received a combined kidney and bone marrow transplant.

As to this clone: Read coverage stops 3 residues before the CDR3 terminus; the germline J gene supplies the remainder. The J gene is TRBJ1-5, the V gene TRBV30; 8 nucleotides align to TRBD1. Germline V lookup: CDR1 GTSNPN, CDR2 SVGIG (reference sequence). The CDR3 totals 14 residues. Germline trimming cut 1 base from V and 5 bases from J; bases unmatched to any gene: 4. This CDR3 is CAWSAGGNDQPQHF. The DNA read from the CDR3 is TGTGCCTGGAGTGCAGGGGGCAACGATCAGCCC.

The covered CDR3 bases are TGCAGTGCCCCTGGACAGACCGCTAACTATGGC. It yields the protein CSAPGQTANYG. The CDR3 reads in full as CSAPGQTANYGYTF. The chain uses TRBV20-1 and TRBJ1-2; TRBD1 might be the D (6 bases). Coverage ceases 3 residues before the CDR3 finishes, and the germline J gene fills in the end. Trimming stripped 6 bases from V and 0 bases from J, with 14 bases between. Germline CDR1 DFQATT, CDR2 SNEGSKA (reference sequence). The CDR3 extends over 14 amino acids.

Points on this clone: Read sequence stops 3 residues before the CDR3 end, and the germline J gene provides the missing end. The chain couples TRBV2 to TRBJ1-4; weak D call: TRBD1 (6 bases). Trimming took 4 bases from V and 7 from J, leaving 16 bases between them. Germline CDR1 is SNHLY and CDR2 is FYNNEI. The CDR3 consists of 15 residues. The CDR3 here is CASSVAQGWTEKLFF. The CDR3 DNA, read in part, is TGTGCCAGCAGTGTCGCACAGGGATGGACTGAAAAA.

As concerns this clone: Coverage ceases 3 residues before the CDR3 finishes, and the germline J gene fills in the end. The chain couples TRBV20-1 to TRBJ2-5, with 13 bases identical to TRBD2. V lost 2 bases to trimming and J lost 5 bases; unmatched junction nucleotides: 5. CDR3 length equals 15 residues. Germline CDR1 is DFQATT and CDR2 is SNEGSKA (reference sequence). The CDR3 reads CSARPLAGGGETQYF. The CDR3 DNA, read in part, is TGCAGTGCTAGACCACTAGCGGGAGGGGGGGAGACC.

Remarks on this clone: The read halts 3 residues ahead of the CDR3 end, with the missing end drawn from the germline J gene. The gene calls are TRBV7-8 and TRBJ2-5, with TRBD2 matching over 11 bases. The germline gives CDR1 SGHVS, CDR2 FQNEAQ. This CDR3 region has 15 residues. Trimming at V came to 5 bases and at J to 4 bases, leaving 6 bases not matched to a gene. Here the CDR3 reads CASSLGTSGGETQYF. The sequenced CDR3 bases are TGTGCCAGCAGCCTCGGGACTAGCGGTGGAGAGACC.

With respect to this clone: The read ends 3 residues early relative to the CDR3; the germline J gene fills the gap. This sequence joins TRBV30 and TRBJ1-5; 10 bases align to TRBD1. Germline V gives CDR1 GTSNPN, CDR2 SVGIG (reference sequence). The CDR3 loop spans 13 amino acids. The trim removed 5 bases at V and 5 bases at J, leaving 3 bases unmatched. The CDR3 DNA, read in part, is TGTGCCTGGGGGACAGGGGCAGATCAGCCC. Amino acid sequence: CAWGTGADQP. The full CDR3 reads CAWGTGADQPQHF. Supplemented by reference TRBV30 and TRBJ1-5, the full variable domain reads SQTIHQWPATLVQPVGSPLSLECTVEGTSNPNLYWYRQAAGRGLQLLFYSVGIGQISSEVPQNLSASRPQDRQFILSSKKLLLSDSGFYLCAWGTGADQPQHFGDGTRLSIL.

CDR3 region: CASSLRGDRYEQYF. The CDR3 DNA, read in part, is TGTGCCAGCAGCTTACGGGGGGATCGCTACGAG. This sequence joins TRBV7-8 and TRBJ2-7; the match to TRBD2 covers 7 bases. The read is 3 residues too short to cover the CDR3 end, so that end is filled in from the germline J gene. There are 14 residues in the CDR3. CDR1 is SGHVS, CDR2 FQNEAQ, per germline. The ends lost 2 bases at V and 3 bases at J; junction bases unmatched: 4.

A word on this clone: The sequence runs out 3 residues before the end of the CDR3; the remainder is reconstructed from the germline J gene. The chain carries TRBV4-1 and TRBJ2-4; D possibly corresponds to TRBD2 (6 bases). Trimming removed 0 bases from V and 3 bases from J, with 15 bases in between. The length of the CDR3 is 17 residues. The germline V gene encodes CDR1 MGHRA and CDR2 YSYEKL. The CDR3 region is CASSQDGGQGGKNIQYF. Partial CDR3 DNA: TGCGCCAGCAGCCAAGACGGGGGTCAGGGAGGCAAAAACATT.

As to this clone: The missing CDR3 end, 3 residues past where the read stops, is filled in from the germline J gene. V and J are TRBV18 and TRBJ2-2, with 9 bases aligning to TRBD2. The J segment lost 6 bases and the V segment lost 2 bases, leaving 4 bases of the junction unmatched. CDR1 KGHSH and CDR2 LQKENI come from the germline V gene. CDR3 size: 15 residues. Partial CDR3 DNA: TGTGCCAGCTCACCAGCGGGAGGGTCGCCCGGGGAG. Protein sequence: CASSPAGGSPGE. Given in full, the CDR3 is CASSPAGGSPGELFF.

On this clone itself: The sequence runs out 3 residues before the end of the CDR3; the remainder is reconstructed from the germline J gene. The chain links TRBV20-1 to TRBJ2-5; perhaps TRBD2 as D (6 bases). The CDR3 has 15 amino acids. Germline-derived CDR1 and CDR2 are DFQATT and SNEGSKA (reference sequence). The ends were cut back, 3 bases at V and 2 bases at J, with 16 bases in the middle. The part of the CDR3 DNA that was read is TGCAGTGCTAGGCGCGGGGCCTTTATTCAAGAGACC. Its protein is CSARRGAFIQET. The CDR3 in full is CSARRGAFIQETQYF.

In regard to this clone: The read comes to an end 3 residues before the CDR3 does, leaving the germline J gene to fill in the end. The chain combines TRBV19 with TRBJ2-6; 7 bases are a match to TRBD1. The V gene end was trimmed by 7 bases and the J gene end by 0 bases; junction bases not matched to a gene: 6. Germline V gene lookup returns CDR1 LNHDA and CDR2 SQIVND (reference sequence). The CDR3 covers 16 residues. The CDR3 here is CASTETGVSGANVLTF. CDR3 DNA (partial): TGTGCCAGTACCGAAACAGGGGTCTCTGGGGCCAACGTC. The whole variable domain, filled in from reference TRBV19 and TRBJ2-6, reads DGGITQSPKYLFRKEGQNVTLSCEQNLNHDAMYWYRQDPGQGLRLIYYSQIVNDFQKGDIAEGYSVSREKKESFPLTVTSAQKNPTAFYLCASTETGVSGANVLTFGAGSRLTVL.

Regarding this clone: The read gets to within 3 residues of the CDR3 end, and the germline J gene fills in the rest. The chain employs TRBV11-2 and TRBJ2-1; tentatively, D is TRBD2 (6 bases). The CDR3 is made up of 15 amino acids. Germline assignment: CDR1 SGHAT and CDR2 FQNNGV. V lost 3 bases, J lost 3 bases, and 12 bases lay in between. The chain's CDR3 is CASSLGAGNYNEQFF. Partial CDR3 DNA: TGTGCCAGCAGCTTGGGAGCGGGCAACTACAATGAG.

As regards this clone: The CDR3 goes on 3 residues after the read ends, and that part is filled in from the germline J gene. The chain combines TRBV6-2 or TRBV6-3 with TRBJ1-5; D possibly corresponds to TRBD1 (6 bases). V shed 11 bases and J shed 6 bases, with 11 bases lying between them. The length of the CDR3 is 11 residues. The germline gives CDR1 MNHEY, CDR2 SVGEGT. CDR3 protein: CALQGPQPQHF. The CDR3 bases that were read are TGTGCCCTCCAGGGGCCTCAGCCC.

In regard to this clone: The read ends 3 residues early relative to the CDR3; the germline J gene fills the gap. The chain joins TRBV7-2 to TRBJ2-1; tentative D call: TRBD2 (5 bases). CDR1 SGHTA and CDR2 FQGNSA come from the germline V gene. The V and J ends lost 2 bases and 3 bases respectively, with 11 bases between them. The CDR3 length is 15 residues. CDR3 amino acids: CASSLMAEGYNEQFF. The CDR3 bases that were read are TGTGCCAGCAGCTTAATGGCAGAGGGCTACAATGAG.

Note on this clone: The read finishes 3 residues shy of the CDR3 end, and the germline J gene is used to complete it. The chain couples TRBV7-2 to TRBJ2-6; the match to TRBD1 covers 9 bases. After removal of 10 bases from V and 0 bases from J, the junction contained 4 bases not matched to a gene. Germline lookup yields CDR1 SGHTA and CDR2 FQGNSA. The CDR3 sequence is 15 residues long. The CDR3 sequence: CAMTGGSSGANVLTF. The covered CDR3 bases are TGTGCCATGACAGGGGGGAGCTCTGGGGCCAACGTC.

Concerning this clone itself: The DNA ends 3 residues before the CDR3 does, and the rest of the CDR3 is filled in from the germline J gene. The V and J genes are TRBV20-1 and TRBJ2-2; D is uncertain. The CDR3 is 12 amino acids. V lost 1 base and J lost 4, with 4 bases in between. Germline values: CDR1 DFQATT, CDR2 SNEGSKA (reference sequence). The CDR3 DNA, read in part, is TGCAGTGCTAGAGCGGGCACCGGGGAG. This translates into CSARAGTGE. The CDR3 in full is CSARAGTGELFF.

The CDR3 is CASSASMATEAFF. The DNA read from the CDR3 is TGTGCCAGCAGCGCATCAATGGCAACTGAA. The chain employs TRBV7-3 and TRBJ1-1; D unclear. The DNA ends 3 residues before the CDR3 does, and the rest of the CDR3 is filled in from the germline J gene. V was trimmed by 5 bases and J by 5 bases, leaving 12 bases between them. CDR1 and CDR2 (germline): SGHTA, FQGTGA. CDR3 length equals 13 residues.

On this clone: Sequencing ends 3 residues short of the CDR3 end; the germline J gene provides the rest. V gene TRBV5-1 combines with J gene TRBJ2-2; TRBD2 matches 10 bases. This CDR3 has 17 residues. The trim removed 1 base at V and 1 base at J, leaving 4 bases unmatched. CDR1 is SGHRS and CDR2 is YFSETQ in the germline V gene. This CDR3 is CASSLFGLAVNTGELFF. The part of the CDR3 DNA that was read is TGCGCCAGCAGCTTGTTTGGACTAGCGGTGAACACCGGGGAG.

Incomplete CDR3 DNA: TGTGCCAGCAGCCGCACCGGGACAGGGGGCACCGGGGAG. Translating gives CASSRTGTGGTGE. The entire CDR3 sequence reads CASSRTGTGGTGELFF. This chain uses TRBV7-3 with TRBJ2-2; 11 bases fit TRBD1. The read finishes 3 residues shy of the CDR3 end, and the germline J gene is used to complete it. Germline lookup yields CDR1 SGHTA and CDR2 FQGTGA. Germline trimming cut 5 bases from V and 4 bases from J; bases unmatched to any gene: 6. CDR3 length: 16 residues.

About this clone itself: The CDR3 end falls 3 residues outside the read, so it is completed with the germline J gene. The chain couples TRBV28 to TRBJ2-7, with 9 bases fitting TRBD1. V gave up 5 bases and J gave up 6 bases; unmatched junction bases: 11. The germline V gene encodes CDR1 MDHEN and CDR2 SYDVKM. CDR3 length equals 15 residues. The CDR3 sequence: CASSTIGDRAGEQYF. The part of the CDR3 DNA that was read is TGTGCCAGCAGTACCATCGGGGACAGGGCTGGCGAG.

A remark on this clone: Read data end 3 residues before the CDR3 end; the end is taken from the germline J gene. The chain links TRBV2 to TRBJ2-1, with D unresolved. Germline loops: CDR1 SNHLY, CDR2 FYNNEI. This CDR3 region has 13 residues. Trimming left V 5 bases short and J 6 bases short, with 11 bases between. This CDR3 reads CASSINTFNEQFF. The covered CDR3 bases are TGTGCCAGCAGTATAAACACCTTCAATGAG.

Regarding this clone: The read gets to within 3 residues of the CDR3 end, and the germline J gene fills in the rest. The chain uses TRBV20-1 and TRBJ1-1; no clear D. Trimming took 3 bases from V and 0 from J, leaving 14 bases between them. CDR1 and CDR2 from the germline V gene are DFQATT and SNEGSKA (reference sequence). The length of the CDR3 is 15 residues. The CDR3 region is CSASPGIRVNTEAFF. CDR3 DNA, as far as it was read: TGCAGTGCTAGTCCGGGGATCCGGGTGAACACTGAA.